Presented here are 9 T cell receptor beta chains from one specimen sequenced in a study of blood T cell repertoires in COVID-19. TCRdb's table, derived via immunoSEQ multiplex PCR, lists solely in-frame clones and lacks some. The sample records about 480,000 clones, about 85% being singletons. What was sequenced was PBMCs or T cells enriched from blood (not recorded which). Source of these receptors: a woman aged 18-29 years with acute COVID-19.

This rearrangement joins TRBV10-1 to TRBJ1-4; D is possibly TRBD1 (5 bases). Between the trimmed V and J ends, which lost 7 bases and 6 bases, there was a span of 18 bases. In germline, CDR1 is WNHNN, CDR2 SYGVQD (reference sequence). CDR3 size: 15 residues. CDR3 protein: CASNLGTIRDEKLFF. The CDR3 nucleotides are TGCGCCAGCAATCTCGGGACTATCCGAGATGAAAAACTGTTTTTT.

The V gene is TRBV12-3 or TRBV12-4, the J gene TRBJ1-1, with D perhaps TRBD1 (6 bases). V dropped 7 bases and J dropped 1 base, with 10 bases sitting between them. CDR3 length equals 13 residues. The CDR3 region has the DNA TGTGCCAGCACCAAGGACAGGAACACTGAAGCTTTCTTT. Amino acids: CASTKDRNTEAFF.

This sequence joins TRBV2 and TRBJ1-5; D unresolved. This CDR3 contains 17 residues. The V gene lost 3 bases and the J gene lost 2 bases, with 17 bases spanning the gap. Germline lookup yields CDR1 SNHLY and CDR2 FYNNEI. The CDR3 coding sequence is TGTGCCAGCAGTGATAGTCCGATCCTGTTCGGCAATCAGCCCCAGCATTTT. As protein: CASSDSPILFGNQPQHF.

The chain recombines TRBV27 with TRBJ2-5; D perhaps matches TRBD2 (5 bases). Looked up from germline, CDR1 is MNHEY and CDR2 is SMNVEV (reference sequence). V dropped 8 bases and J dropped 2 bases, with 9 bases sitting between them. This CDR3 comprises 12 residues. CDR3 bases: TGTGCCAGCGGACTGATACAAGAGACCCAGTACTTC. Translation: CASGLIQETQYF.

The CDR3 region has the DNA TGTGCCAGTAGCCTTGACAGGGGCCCTAATGAAAAACTGTTTTTT. It yields the protein CASSLDRGPNEKLFF. V and J are TRBV19 and TRBJ1-4; 8 bases map to TRBD1. Looked up from germline, CDR1 is LNHDA and CDR2 is SQIVND (reference sequence). Germline trimming cut 6 bases from V and 3 bases from J; bases unmatched to any gene: 6. The length of the CDR3 is 15 residues.

The CDR3 sequence is CASSQEGPGGVEKLFF. The CDR3 DNA reads TGTGCCAGCAGCCAAGAGGGGCCAGGGGGCGTTGAAAAACTGTTTTTT. V usage is TRBV3-1 (or the pseudogene TRBV3-2) and J usage is TRBJ1-4; 8 nucleotides line up with TRBD1. Unmatched junction bases numbered 7, after V lost 0 bases and J lost 7 bases. From germline, CDR1 is LGHDT and CDR2 YNNKEL (reference sequence). The CDR3 loop spans 16 amino acids.

The gene calls are TRBV11-3 and TRBJ2-6; 7 nucleotides line up with TRBD2. After removal of 0 bases from V and 0 bases from J, the junction contained 17 bases not matched to a gene. CDR3 length: 22 amino acids. Germline V gives CDR1 SGHNT, CDR2 YENEEA. The CDR3 sequence is CASSLERGWQNRPPSGANVLTF. In DNA, the CDR3 is TGTGCCAGCAGCTTAGAGCGGGGGTGGCAGAACAGACCCCCCTCTGGGGCCAACGTCCTGACTTTC.

The chain is built from TRBV14 and TRBJ2-7; tentatively, D is TRBD1 (5 bases). Per germline, CDR1 SGHDN and CDR2 FVKESK. The CDR3 extends over 14 amino acids. V was pared by 0 bases and J by 2 bases, with 8 bases between. The CDR3 region has the DNA TGTGCCAGCAGCCAAGACGCCAGGGCCTACGAGCAGTACTTC. Translated: CASSQDARAYEQYF.

In its sample, this clone was seen a few times. This chain uses TRBV10-3 with TRBJ1-6; D possibly corresponds to TRBD1 (6 bases). Looked up from germline, CDR1 is ENHRY and CDR2 is SYGVKD. The germline V and J ends were trimmed by 2 bases and 9 bases, with 11 bases remaining between them. This CDR3 contains 14 residues. CDR3 loop: CAISEGTRGSPLHF. CDR3 coding DNA: TGTGCCATCAGTGAGGGGACAAGAGGTTCACCCCTCCACTTT.